Each of the 25 T cell receptor beta chains below was sequenced from the same sample in a study of shared clonotypes between healthy human individuals. Generated by immunoSEQ multiplex PCR, the TCRdb table keeps only in-frame clones and is missing some. Here the sample spans more than 400,000 clones, around 85% being singletons. Specimen: PBMCs. The receptors were sampled from a woman in her thirties or forties in good health. Some clones in this sample may be carry-over from other donors' samples.

This chain links TRBV11-2 with TRBJ2-1; possible D gene TRBD2, 6 bases. This CDR3 is 17 amino acids long. V shed 1 base and J shed 4 bases, with 17 bases lying between them. Per germline, CDR1 SGHAT and CDR2 FQNNGV. CDR3 sequence: CASSLGVSDYDYNEQFF. The CDR3 coding sequence is TGTGCCAGCAGCTTAGGAGTTTCGGACTACGATTACAATGAGCAGTTCTTC.

This chain joins TRBV18 and TRBJ2-7, with D perhaps TRBD1 or TRBD2 (6 bases each). The CDR3 totals 14 residues. The V and J ends lost 5 bases and 2 bases respectively, with 13 bases between them. Germline lookup yields CDR1 KGHSH and CDR2 LQKENI. CDR3 protein: CASSTGTRPYEQYF. The CDR3 DNA follows: TGTGCCAGCTCAACAGGGACTCGCCCCTACGAGCAGTACTTC. Variable domain in full (rest from reference TRBV18 and TRBJ2-7): NAGVMQNPRHLVRRRGQEARLRCSPMKGHSHVYWYRQLPEEGLKFMVYLQKENIIDESGMPKERFSAEFPKEGPSILRIQQVVRGDSAAYFCASSTGTRPYEQYFGPGTRLTVT.

This rearrangement joins TRBV5-6 to TRBJ2-5; D is undetermined. Germline V gives CDR1 SGHDT, CDR2 YYEEEE. V dropped 0 bases and J dropped 3 bases, with 9 bases sitting between them. The CDR3 covers 14 residues. CDR3 DNA: TGTGCCAGCAGCTTGGTGGCCACAAAAGAGACCCAGTACTTC. Translated: CASSLVATKETQYF.

CDR3 DNA sequence: TGCGCCAGCAGAGGACAGTTCCAGAACACTGAAGCTTTCTTT. Its protein is CASRGQFQNTEAFF. The chain couples TRBV5-1 to TRBJ1-1, with a tentative D call TRBD1 (6 bases). The CDR3 totals 14 residues. CDR1 and CDR2 (germline): SGHRS, YFSETQ. The V end lost 5 bases, the J end lost 1 base, and 12 bases lay between the germline ends. Looking up the rest from reference TRBV5-1 and TRBJ1-1 gives the full variable domain: KAGVTQTPRYLIKTRGQQVTLSCSPISGHRSVSWYQQTPGQGLQFLFEYFSETQRNKGNFPGRFSGRQFSNSRSEMNVSTLELGDSALYLCASRGQFQNTEAFFGQGTRLTVV.

The V and J genes are TRBV6-1 and TRBJ2-7, with D hard to call. Between the trimmed V and J ends, which lost 6 bases and 4 bases, there was a span of 10 bases. This CDR3 spans 12 amino acids. The germline V gene encodes CDR1 MNHNS and CDR2 SASEGT. The CDR3 DNA reads as TGTGCCAGCAGCGCGACGGGTTACGAGCAGTACTTC. It specifies CASSATGYEQYF.

This clone occurred once. The chain couples TRBV5-6 to TRBJ1-3; D gene ambiguous. Deletions cut 4 bases from V and 6 bases from J, with 14 bases between. The CDR3 has 14 amino acids. Looked up from germline, CDR1 is SGHDT and CDR2 is YYEEEE. The CDR3 nucleotides are TGTGCCAGCAGCCGGGCCCAAACGGTAAACACCATATATTTT. This gives the protein CASSRAQTVNTIYF.

A remark on this clone: One end of the junction fails to match germline, which may point to a read error. The chain joins TRBV19 to TRBJ2-1, with TRBD2 matching over 11 bases. The CDR3 is 16 amino acids. Germline CDR1 is LNHDA and CDR2 is SQIVND (reference sequence). The CDR3 DNA sequence: TGTGCCAGTAGCCTAGCGGGAGGACACCCCTACAGTGAGCAGTTCTTC. Its translation: CASSLAGGHPYSEQFF.

This clone is a singleton in its sample. The rearrangement links TRBV18 to TRBJ2-1; D possibly corresponds to TRBD2 (6 bases). Germline CDR1 KGHSH, CDR2 LQKENI. CDR3 length equals 13 residues. V lost 4 bases and J 7 bases, leaving 11 bases between the germline ends. The CDR3 bases are TGTGCCAGCTCACAGCTAGCGAATAATGAGCAGTTCTTC. The encoded protein is CASSQLANNEQFF.

The count of this clone is one. Given a far larger clone just one base away, this is likely a sequencing read error. The chain couples TRBV7-9 to TRBJ2-6; D unresolved. The germline V gene encodes CDR1 SEHNR and CDR2 FQNEAQ (reference sequence). Trimming removed 7 bases at V and 0 bases at J, with 10 bases between. The CDR3 has 15 amino acids. The CDR3: CASIKTASGANVLTF. The DNA of the CDR3 is TGTGCCAGCATCAAGACCGCCTCTGGGGCCAACGTCCTGACTTTC.

Note on this clone: It differs at one base from a far larger clone, so likely a read error. J is TRBJ2-7 and V is TRBV5-4, with TRBD2 matching 13 bases. V shed 4 bases, J shed 4 bases, and the junction held 5 bases outside the gene matches. Germline V gene data show CDR1 as SGHNT and CDR2 as YYREEE (reference sequence). CDR3 length: 15 residues. The CDR3: CASSNGLAGVYEQYF. The CDR3 nucleotides read TGTGCCAGCAGCAACGGACTAGCGGGAGTTTACGAGCAGTACTTC.

This clone was picked up one time. This chain connects TRBV6-4 to TRBJ2-3; no definite D call. With 0 bases removed from V and 1 base from J, the gap between germline ends came to 8 bases. CDR1 MRHNA and CDR2 SNTAGT come from the germline V gene. This CDR3 has 15 residues. CDR3: CASSDSKMGTDTQYF. The CDR3 bases are TGTGCCAGCAGTGACTCGAAGATGGGCACAGATACGCAGTATTTT.

The CDR3 sequence: CASSEQGQALGKLFF. The CDR3 coding sequence is TGTGCCAGCAGTGAACAGGGACAGGCCTTGGGAAAACTGTTTTTT. The chain links TRBV6-1 to TRBJ1-4; 8 bases are a match to TRBD1. Germline CDR1 and CDR2: MNHNS and SASEGT. The CDR3 spans 15 residues. After removal of 2 bases from V and 10 bases from J, the junction contained 9 bases not matched to a gene.

This chain joins TRBV9 and TRBJ2-1, with D hard to call. Germline CDR1 is SGDLS and CDR2 is YYNGEE. The V and J ends lost 4 bases and 5 bases respectively, with 16 bases between them. This CDR3 spans 15 amino acids. CDR3: CASSLRVGSNNEQFF. The CDR3, as DNA: TGTGCCAGCAGCCTACGAGTGGGATCCAACAATGAGCAGTTCTTC.

V gene TRBV7-9 combines with J gene TRBJ2-7, with D possibly matching TRBD2 (5 bases). The germline V gene encodes CDR1 SEHNR and CDR2 FQNEAQ (reference sequence). The CDR3 loop spans 15 amino acids. V was pared by 5 bases and J by 3 bases, with 17 bases between. The CDR3, as DNA: TGTGCCAGCAGCACCGCCGGGGAGCCTAACTACGAGCAGTACTTC. Translated, it gives CASSTAGEPNYEQYF.

Comments on this clone: The likely explanation is a read error, given a far larger clone one base away. The sample holds other DNA sequences that translate to the same CDR3. The chain recombines TRBV2 with TRBJ1-5, with 8 bases that match TRBD1. CDR3 length: 14 residues. Germline CDR1 SNHLY, CDR2 FYNNEI. The CDR3 reads CASGGQGASGPQHF. The DNA for the CDR3 is TGTGCCAGCGGCGGACAGGGTGCGTCTGGGCCCCAGCATTTC.

The chain uses TRBV7-6 and TRBJ1-5, with TRBD1 as a possible D gene (5 bases). The CDR3 is made up of 13 amino acids. Germline V gene lookup returns CDR1 SGHVS and CDR2 FNYEAQ. V lost 0 bases and J lost 15, with 15 bases in between. The CDR3 nucleotides are TGTGCCAGCAGCTTAGCTGAGACAGAAGGTTTGCATTTT. Its translation is CASSLAETEGLHF.

As regards this clone: This sequence is one base from a far larger clone and is likely a read error. The rearrangement links TRBV25-1 to TRBJ2-1, with 13 bases matching TRBD2. Germline CDR1 is MGHDK and CDR2 is SYGVNS. There are 18 residues in the CDR3. The CDR3 protein is CAISGPTSGRSSYNEQFF. The CDR3 coding sequence is TGTGCCATCAGTGGCCCGACTAGCGGGAGGAGCTCCTACAATGAGCAGTTCTTC.

This clone has a single count. This probably arose from a read error, given a far larger clone one base away. J is TRBJ1-1 and V is TRBV2, with a possible D match to TRBD1 (5 bases). Germline lookup yields CDR1 SNHLY and CDR2 FYNNEI. The CDR3 has 14 amino acids. Trimming took 4 bases from V and 3 from J, leaving 12 bases between them. This chain's CDR3 is CASSGGLGHTEAFF. In nucleotides, the CDR3 is TGTGCCAGCAGTGGGGGCCTGGGACACACTGAAGCTTTCTTT.

The chain carries TRBV5-1 and TRBJ2-7; 11 nucleotides align to TRBD1. Unmatched junction bases numbered 4, after V lost 0 bases and J lost 5 bases. The CDR3 runs to 15 residues. Per the germline V gene, CDR1 is SGHRS and CDR2 is YFSETQ. DNA for the CDR3: TGCGCCAGCAGCTTGGTCGGGGACAGGGGGGACGAGCAGTACTTC. It translates to CASSLVGDRGDEQYF.

V gene TRBV15 combines with J gene TRBJ1-2, with 7 nucleotides matching TRBD1. This CDR3 is built from 17 residues. The germline CDR1 and CDR2 sequences are LNHNV and YYDKDF (reference sequence). The V and J ends lost 0 bases and 6 bases, in that order; junction bases with no gene match: 13. As DNA, the CDR3 is TGTGCCACCAGCAGAGATCGTGGGGCAGGGGGTAAGGATGGCTACACCTTC. This gives the protein CATSRDRGAGGKDGYTF.

This chain joins TRBV28 and TRBJ2-7; tentative D call: TRBD2 (6 bases). The CDR3 sequence is 15 residues long. Deletions cut 7 bases from V and 1 base from J, with 17 bases between. Germline V lookup: CDR1 MDHEN, CDR2 SYDVKM. The CDR3 nucleotides read TGTGCCAGCAAAGCGACTAGTGCAATATCCTACGAGCAGTACTTC. Protein: CASKATSAISYEQYF.

To note about this clone: This likely reflects a read error, since a far larger clone is one base away. The sample holds other DNA sequences that translate to the same CDR3. The V call is TRBV29-1, the J call TRBJ1-2; D is unclear. The CDR3 loop spans 14 amino acids. Germline lookup yields CDR1 SQVTM and CDR2 ANQGSEA. V shed 3 bases and J shed 1 base, with 12 bases lying between them. The CDR3 reads CSVEDEGNNYGYTF. For the CDR3, the DNA is TGCAGCGTTGAGGATGAGGGTAATAACTATGGCTACACCTTC.

The V and J genes are TRBV5-1 and TRBJ2-7; 8 nucleotides align to TRBD2. There are 13 residues in the CDR3. Per germline, CDR1 SGHRS and CDR2 YFSETQ. V gave up 3 bases and J gave up 6 bases; unmatched junction bases: 5. In DNA, the CDR3 is TGCGCCAGCAGCTCGGGACTAGTCGTCGAGCAGTACTTC. It is translated as CASSSGLVVEQYF.

This clone was seen a few times. V and J are TRBV19 and TRBJ2-5; D unclear. The CDR3 length is 12 residues. Trimming removed 6 bases at V and 4 bases at J, with 9 bases between. Germline V gene data show CDR1 as LNHDA and CDR2 as SQIVND (reference sequence). The CDR3 spells CASRSGGETQYF. The CDR3 DNA is TGTGCCAGTAGAAGTGGCGGAGAGACCCAGTACTTC.

The J gene is TRBJ2-5, the V gene TRBV9, with D possibly being TRBD1 or TRBD2 (5 bases each). Trimming removed 4 bases at V and 5 bases at J, with 12 bases between. Germline-derived CDR1 and CDR2 are SGDLS and YYNGEE. The length of the CDR3 is 13 residues. CDR3 sequence reads: CASSSRWGETQYF. CDR3 in DNA: TGTGCCAGCAGCTCTCGATGGGGGGAGACCCAGTACTTC.